The source of this TCR beta chain is a study of T cells in Graves' hyperthyroidism and ophthalmopathy. Whole-study findings and limits: Stable hyperthyroidism was separated from ophthalmopathy by a model based on 13 V-J features. The model predicted ophthalmopathy a median approximately seven months before onset.

This clonotype was seen repeatedly, ten times or more. Its antigen is unidentified. Amplification of TCR beta CDR3 regions was performed using RNA transcripts as template. HTBI primers drove first-round RT-PCR of the TCR CDR3. TCRdb reanalysed the multiplex PCR reads using MiXCR and keeps one entry per CDR3 protein. Counted here are about half a million distinct CDR3 sequences, more than 15% occurring once; the ten biggest clones make up 25% to 30%. Uncontrolled infection, other autoimmune disease, pregnancy or lactation barred patients from enrollment. Clinicians diagnosed patients from clinical symptoms, serum thyroxine and TRAb, thyroid ultrasound and orbital computed tomography. This clonotype was sampled from a woman under 40 with Graves' ophthalmopathy. The sequenced material came from blood.

Written as DNA, the CDR3 is TGCGCCAGCAGCCAAGCTGCAGGGAGGGACTATGGCTACACCTTC. This sequence encodes CASSQAAGRDYGYTF. The chain couples TRBV4-1 to TRBJ1-2; D is possibly TRBD1 (5 bases). The CDR3 has 15 residues. V was shortened by 1 base and J by 3 bases, with 12 bases between the two germline ends. Germline V gene lookup returns CDR1 MGHRA and CDR2 YSYEKL.